The 21 T cell receptor beta chains below all came from one sample that was sequenced in a study of neoadjuvant anti-PD-1 for oral cavity cancer. Described time point: after neoadjuvant nivolumab, at surgical resection. Repertoires were generated with immunoSEQ multiplex PCR, while TCRdb's copy carries only in-frame clones and drops some. This table holds around 35,000 clones, around 38% found once. The sample was tumor tissue, taken after nivolumab (anti-PD-1) treatment. The receptors shown here come from a person between 40 and 85 years old with oral cavity squamous cell carcinoma.

This clone has ten or more counts. Other nucleotide sequences from this sample produce the same CDR3. The CDR3 bases are TGCGCCAGCAGCCAAGCAAGGGGCAGTCCTCTAGCTTTCTTT. The encoded protein is CASSQARGSPLAFF. The chain couples TRBV4-1 to TRBJ1-1, with D possibly matching TRBD1 (5 bases). The CDR3 is 14 residues long. V was shortened by 1 base and J by 10 bases, with 16 bases between the two germline ends. Germline V gives CDR1 MGHRA, CDR2 YSYEKL.

The V call is TRBV10-1, the J call TRBJ2-5; 7 nucleotides match TRBD1. The CDR3 spans 14 residues. The ends lost 4 bases at V and 4 bases at J; junction bases unmatched: 6. Germline V gene data show CDR1 as WNHNN and CDR2 as SYGVQD (reference sequence). The CDR3 nucleotides are TGCGCCAGCAGTGCTGACAGGGTAGGAGAGACCCAGTACTTC. This gives the protein CASSADRVGETQYF.

This clone has just a few counts. The rearrangement uses TRBV19 and TRBJ1-6; D is uncertain. The CDR3 runs 15 residues. Per germline, CDR1 LNHDA and CDR2 SQIVND (reference sequence). The V gene lost 6 bases and the J gene lost 0 bases, with 9 bases spanning the gap. CDR3 sequence (DNA): TGTGCCAGTAGGGAGGAGAGCTCCTATAATTCACCCCTCCACTTT. Translated, it gives CASREESSYNSPLHF.

The table lists this clone with a few counts. The V call is TRBV5-1, the J call TRBJ1-1; a weak D match, TRBD1 (5 bases). Germline loops: CDR1 SGHRS, CDR2 YFSETQ. V was clipped by 2 bases and J by 4 bases, with 6 bases between them. This CDR3 has 12 amino acids. The CDR3 bases are TGCGCCAGCAGCTTCCAGGGCACTGAAGCTTTCTTT. Encoded protein: CASSFQGTEAFF.

This clone was recorded many times. The chain employs TRBV18 and TRBJ2-1; a weak D match, TRBD1 (5 bases). CDR1 is KGHSH and CDR2 is LQKENI in the germline V gene. The ends were cut back, 6 bases at V and 0 bases at J, with 12 bases in the middle. CDR3 size: 15 residues. The chain's CDR3 is CASSTAISSYNEQFF. Written as DNA, the CDR3 is TGTGCCAGCTCGACAGCAATCAGCTCCTACAATGAGCAGTTCTTC.

The V and J genes are TRBV27 and TRBJ2-1, with 11 bases matching TRBD2. V trimming: 5 bases; J trimming: 0 bases; junction bases outside the gene matches: 3. This CDR3 has 16 amino acids. CDR1 is MNHEY, CDR2 SMNVEV, per germline (reference sequence). The CDR3 protein is CASSASGGSSYNEQFF. As DNA, the CDR3 is TGTGCCAGCAGTGCTAGCGGGGGGAGCTCCTACAATGAGCAGTTCTTC.

The chain uses TRBV29-1 and TRBJ2-2; the D is unclear. V was trimmed by 1 base and J by 6 bases, leaving 3 bases between them. The CDR3 is 11 residues long. CDR1 is SQVTM and CDR2 is ANQGSEA in the germline V gene. Here the CDR3 reads CSVEVPGELFF. CDR3 nucleotide sequence: TGCAGCGTTGAAGTTCCCGGGGAGCTGTTTTTT.

J is TRBJ2-1 and V is TRBV6-5; 8 nucleotides line up with TRBD1. The CDR3 consists of 15 residues. Germline values: CDR1 MNHEY, CDR2 SVGAGI. V shed 6 bases and J 0 bases; nucleotides not matched to a gene: 4. In DNA, the CDR3 is TGTGCCAGCAGCCTCGACAGGGGCTCCTACAATGAGCAGTTCTTC. This encodes CASSLDRGSYNEQFF.

This clone has a count of ten or more. The V gene is TRBV10-2, the J gene TRBJ1-2, with 7 positions matching TRBD1. With V trimmed by 5 bases and J by 4 bases, 1 base remained unmatched. The CDR3 totals 12 residues. Per the germline V gene, CDR1 is WSHSY and CDR2 is SAAADI. CDR3 residues: CASSRDSYGYTF. CDR3 DNA: TGCGCCAGCAGTAGGGACAGCTATGGCTACACCTTC.

This clone has at least ten counts. The rearrangement joins TRBV11-2 to TRBJ2-1; TRBD2 might be the D (6 bases). The V and J ends lost 7 bases and 4 bases respectively, with 11 bases between them. The V gene's germline CDR1 is SGHAT and CDR2 FQNNGV. This CDR3 region has 13 residues. CDR3 sequence (DNA): TGTGCCAGCACCAAGACTAGTTACAATGAGCAGTTCTTC. Translation gives CASTKTSYNEQFF. Using reference TRBV11-2 and TRBJ2-1 for the parts outside the CDR3, the full variable domain is EAGVAQSPRYKIIEKRQSVAFWCNPISGHATLYWYQQILGQGPKLLIQFQNNGVVDDSQLPKDRFSAERLKGVDSTLKIQPAKLEDSAVYLCASTKTSYNEQFFGPGTRLTVL.

In its sample, this clone ranks as medium-sized. The chain couples TRBV7-3 to TRBJ1-2; 8 nucleotides match TRBD1. V was clipped by 5 bases and J by 4 bases; unmatched bases: 12. The CDR3 length is 16 residues. From germline, CDR1 is SGHTA and CDR2 FQGTGA. CDR3 in DNA: TGTGCCAGCAGCCAAGGGGCAGGGGGCCTTTCCTATGGCTACACCTTC. It translates to CASSQGAGGLSYGYTF.

The chain is built from TRBV15 and TRBJ2-5; D is unclear. In germline, CDR1 is LNHNV, CDR2 YYDKDF (reference sequence). Between the trimmed V and J ends, which lost 2 bases and 1 base, there was a span of 11 bases. The CDR3 extends over 15 amino acids. Here the CDR3 reads CATSRSRPTQETQYF. The CDR3 nucleotides are TGTGCCACCAGCAGAAGCCGGCCGACCCAAGAGACCCAGTACTTC.

This clone was found many times. The chain recombines TRBV5-4 with TRBJ1-1; D ambiguous. Trimming pared 2 bases from V and 8 bases from J, leaving 7 bases between. The CDR3 is 11 amino acids. CDR1 is SGHNT, CDR2 YYREEE, per germline (reference sequence). The CDR3 sequence is CASSLGVEAFF. The CDR3 DNA reads as TGTGCCAGCAGCTTAGGTGTAGAAGCTTTCTTT.

This clone was seen more than once but under ten times. This chain connects TRBV5-8 to TRBJ1-4, with no clear D. Germline-derived CDR1 and CDR2 are SGHTS and YDEGEE. This CDR3 region has 15 residues. V lost 2 bases, J lost 7 bases, and 15 bases lay in between. The DNA for the CDR3 is TGTGCCAGCAGCTTTGTGGGAGCCCCCAGTGAAAAACTGTTTTTT. It translates to CASSFVGAPSEKLFF.

This clone came up many times. The CDR3 loop is CASSLRQGITEAFF. The CDR3 DNA sequence: TGTGCCAGCAGCTTACGGCAGGGGATCACTGAAGCTTTCTTT. J is TRBJ1-1 and V is TRBV5-8; a weak D match, TRBD1 (6 bases). Looked up from germline, CDR1 is SGHTS and CDR2 is YDEGEE. The CDR3 runs 14 residues. The V and J ends lost 2 bases and 4 bases respectively, with 12 bases between them.

The rearrangement joins TRBV7-7 to TRBJ2-2; perhaps TRBD1 as D (5 bases). Germline V gene lookup returns CDR1 SSHAT and CDR2 FNYEAQ (reference sequence). The CDR3 is 15 amino acids. V lost 1 base and J lost 9, with 15 bases in between. The CDR3 is CASSLGVGPDRELFF. CDR3 DNA sequence: TGTGCCAGCAGCTTAGGGGTGGGGCCAGACCGGGAGCTGTTTTTT.

This clone turned up a few times. Here the CDR3 reads CASNTGGRGNEQFF. In nucleotides, the CDR3 is TGTGCCAGTAATACAGGGGGCCGTGGCAATGAGCAGTTCTTC. The chain is built from TRBV7-3 and TRBJ2-1; TRBD1 agrees at 9 bases. The CDR3 has 14 amino acids. V was clipped by 9 bases and J by 6 bases; unmatched bases: 9. Germline values: CDR1 SGHTA, CDR2 FQGTGA.

This clone was seen a handful of times. The chain recombines TRBV29-1 with TRBJ2-2; maybe TRBD1 (6 bases). CDR1 is SQVTM and CDR2 is ANQGSEA in the germline V gene. The CDR3 contains 15 residues. V was trimmed by 0 bases and J by 7 bases, leaving 15 bases between them. CDR3 region: CSVEEGTGLGGELFF. CDR3 sequence (DNA): TGCAGCGTTGAAGAGGGAACAGGGTTGGGCGGGGAGCTGTTTTTT.

At least ten counts were recorded for this clone. The rearrangement uses TRBV30 and TRBJ2-2; perhaps TRBD1 as D (5 bases). V was pared by 2 bases and J by 4 bases, with 8 bases between. The CDR3 has 13 residues. The germline CDR1 and CDR2 sequences are GTSNPN and SVGIG (reference sequence). The CDR3 loop reads CAWSQGSTGELFF. In nucleotides, the CDR3 is TGTGCCTGGAGTCAGGGCAGCACCGGGGAGCTGTTTTTT.

By frequency in the sample, this clone is medium-sized. The CDR3 DNA reads as TGCGCCAGCAGCTTGGACACGGACACTTCTGGAAACACCATATATTTT. Protein: CASSLDTDTSGNTIYF. The chain combines TRBV5-1 with TRBJ1-3; the D gene is possibly TRBD1 (5 bases). The germline V and J ends were trimmed by 0 bases and 1 base, with 11 bases remaining between them. The CDR3 is 16 amino acids. The germline gives CDR1 SGHRS, CDR2 YFSETQ.

This chain uses TRBV5-6 with TRBJ1-6, with D possibly matching TRBD1 (5 bases). Germline lookup yields CDR1 SGHDT and CDR2 YYEEEE. Trimming took 3 bases from V and 9 from J, leaving 7 bases between them. The CDR3 spans 12 residues. CDR3 bases: TGTGCCAGCAGCTCTAGGGGTTCACCCCTCCACTTT. It specifies CASSSRGSPLHF.